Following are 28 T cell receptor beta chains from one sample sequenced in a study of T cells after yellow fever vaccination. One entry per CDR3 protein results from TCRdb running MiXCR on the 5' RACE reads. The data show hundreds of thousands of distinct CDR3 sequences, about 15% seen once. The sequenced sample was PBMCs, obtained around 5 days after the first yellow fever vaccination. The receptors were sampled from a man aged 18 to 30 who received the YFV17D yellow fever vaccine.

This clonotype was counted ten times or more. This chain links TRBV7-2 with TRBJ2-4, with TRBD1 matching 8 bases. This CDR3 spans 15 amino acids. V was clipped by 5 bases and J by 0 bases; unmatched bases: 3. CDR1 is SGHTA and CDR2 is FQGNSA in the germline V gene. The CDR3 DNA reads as TGTGCCAGCAGCCGGGGACAGGTAGCCAAAAACATTCAGTACTTC. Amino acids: CASSRGQVAKNIQYF.

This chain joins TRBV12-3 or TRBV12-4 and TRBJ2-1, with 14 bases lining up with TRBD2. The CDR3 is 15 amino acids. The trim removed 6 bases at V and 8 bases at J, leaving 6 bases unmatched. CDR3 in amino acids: CASSFGTSGGYEQFF. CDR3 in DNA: TGTGCCAGCAGCTTCGGGACTAGCGGGGGCTATGAGCAGTTCTTC.

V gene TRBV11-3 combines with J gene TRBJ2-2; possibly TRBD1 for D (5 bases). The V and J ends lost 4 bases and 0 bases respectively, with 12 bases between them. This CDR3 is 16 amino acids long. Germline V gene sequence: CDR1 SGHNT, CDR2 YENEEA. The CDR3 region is CASSSRQRANTGELFF. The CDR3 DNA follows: TGTGCCAGCAGCTCCCGACAGAGAGCGAACACCGGGGAGCTGTTTTTT.

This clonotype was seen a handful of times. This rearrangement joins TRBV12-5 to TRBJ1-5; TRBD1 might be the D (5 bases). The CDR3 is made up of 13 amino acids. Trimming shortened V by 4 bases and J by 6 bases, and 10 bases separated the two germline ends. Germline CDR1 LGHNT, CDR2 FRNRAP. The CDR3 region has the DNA TGTGCTAGTGGTTCCGACAGCGGTCAGCCCCAGCATTTT. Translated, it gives CASGSDSGQPQHF.

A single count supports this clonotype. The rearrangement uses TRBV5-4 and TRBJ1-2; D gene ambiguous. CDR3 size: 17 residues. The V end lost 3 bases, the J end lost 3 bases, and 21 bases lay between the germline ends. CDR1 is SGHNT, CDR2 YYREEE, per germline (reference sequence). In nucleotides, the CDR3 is TGTGCCAGCAGCTCCGTAGGGCGGTCGATCAAACACTATGGCTACACCTTC. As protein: CASSSVGRSIKHYGYTF.

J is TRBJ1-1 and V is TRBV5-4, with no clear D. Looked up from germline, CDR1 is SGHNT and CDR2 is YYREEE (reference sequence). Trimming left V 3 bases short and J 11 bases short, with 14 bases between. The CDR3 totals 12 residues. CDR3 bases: TGTGCCAGCAGCTCGTTCTGGGAGGGCGCTTTCTTT. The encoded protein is CASSSFWEGAFF. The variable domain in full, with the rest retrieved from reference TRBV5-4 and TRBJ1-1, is ETGVTQSPTHLIKTRGQQVTLRCSSQSGHNTVSWYQQALGQGPQFIFQYYREEENGRGNFPPRFSGLQFPNYSSELNVNALELDDSALYLCASSSFWEGAFFGQGTRLTVV.

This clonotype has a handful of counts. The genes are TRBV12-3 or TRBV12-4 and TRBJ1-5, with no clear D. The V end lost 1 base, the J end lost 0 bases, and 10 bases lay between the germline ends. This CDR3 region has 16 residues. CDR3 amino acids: CASSLGGRDSNQPQHF. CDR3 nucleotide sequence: TGTGCCAGCAGTTTAGGGGGTCGGGATAGCAATCAGCCCCAGCATTTT.

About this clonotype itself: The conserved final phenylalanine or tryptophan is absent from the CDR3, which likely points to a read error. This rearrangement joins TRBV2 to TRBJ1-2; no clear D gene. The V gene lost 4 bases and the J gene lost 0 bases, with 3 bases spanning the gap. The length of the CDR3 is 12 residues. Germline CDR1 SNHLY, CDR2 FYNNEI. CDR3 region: CASSVTNYGYTY. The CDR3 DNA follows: TGTGCCAGCAGTGTCACTAACTATGGCTACACCTAC.

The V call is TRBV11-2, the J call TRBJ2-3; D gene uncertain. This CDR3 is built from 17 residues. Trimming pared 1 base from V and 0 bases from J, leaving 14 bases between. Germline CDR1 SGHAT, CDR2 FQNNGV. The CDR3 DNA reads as TGTGCCAGCAGCTTAGGTATCAAGGGTCGTAGCACAGATACGCAGTATTTT. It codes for CASSLGIKGRSTDTQYF.

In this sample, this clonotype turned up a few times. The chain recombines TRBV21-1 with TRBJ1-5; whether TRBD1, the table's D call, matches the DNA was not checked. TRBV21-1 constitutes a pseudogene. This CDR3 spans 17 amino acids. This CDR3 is CASSKVSEGRENQPQHF. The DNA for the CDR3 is TGTGCCAGCAGCAAAGTTTCCGAGGGAAGGGAAAATCAGCCCCAGCATTTT.

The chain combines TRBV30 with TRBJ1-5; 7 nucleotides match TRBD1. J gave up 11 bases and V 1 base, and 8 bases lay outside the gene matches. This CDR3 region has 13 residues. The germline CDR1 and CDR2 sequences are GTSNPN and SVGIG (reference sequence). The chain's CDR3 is CAWSARGASAQHF. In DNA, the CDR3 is TGTGCCTGGAGTGCCAGGGGGGCATCGGCCCAGCATTTT.

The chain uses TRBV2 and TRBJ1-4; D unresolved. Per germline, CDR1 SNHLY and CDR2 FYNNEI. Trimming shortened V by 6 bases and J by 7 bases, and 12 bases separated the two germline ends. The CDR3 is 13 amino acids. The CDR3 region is CASSADGPEKLFF. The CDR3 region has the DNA TGTGCCAGCAGCGCGGACGGCCCTGAAAAACTGTTTTTT.

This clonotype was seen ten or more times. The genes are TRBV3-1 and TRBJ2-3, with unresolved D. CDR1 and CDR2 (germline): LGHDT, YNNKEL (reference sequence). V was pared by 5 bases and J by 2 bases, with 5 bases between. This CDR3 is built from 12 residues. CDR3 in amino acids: CASSVLTDTQYF. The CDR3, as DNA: TGTGCCAGCAGCGTCCTCACAGATACGCAGTATTTT.

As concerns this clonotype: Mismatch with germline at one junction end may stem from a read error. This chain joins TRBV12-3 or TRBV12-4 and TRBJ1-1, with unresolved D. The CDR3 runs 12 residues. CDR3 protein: CPSSPQLTEAFF. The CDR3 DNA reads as TGTCCCAGCAGTCCCCAGCTCACTGAAGCTTTCTTT.

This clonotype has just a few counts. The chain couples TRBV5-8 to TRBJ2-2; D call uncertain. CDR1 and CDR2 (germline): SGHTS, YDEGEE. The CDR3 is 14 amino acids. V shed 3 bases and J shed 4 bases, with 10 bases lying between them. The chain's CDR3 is CASSSLVFTGELFF. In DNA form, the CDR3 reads TGTGCCAGCAGCTCATTAGTTTTCACCGGGGAGCTGTTTTTT.

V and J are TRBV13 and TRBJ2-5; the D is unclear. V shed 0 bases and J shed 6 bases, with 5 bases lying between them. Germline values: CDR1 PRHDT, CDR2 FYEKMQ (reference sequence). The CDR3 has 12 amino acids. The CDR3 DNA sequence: TGTGCCAGCAGCTTAGGTGCCAAGACCCAGTACTTC. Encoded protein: CASSLGAKTQYF.

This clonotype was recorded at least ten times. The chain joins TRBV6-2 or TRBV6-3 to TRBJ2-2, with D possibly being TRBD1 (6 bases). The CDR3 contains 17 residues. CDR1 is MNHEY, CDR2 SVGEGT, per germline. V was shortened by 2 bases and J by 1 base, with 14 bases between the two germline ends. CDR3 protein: CASSYLPSTGNTGELFF. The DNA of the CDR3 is TGTGCCAGCAGTTACCTCCCGTCGACAGGGAACACCGGGGAGCTGTTTTTT.

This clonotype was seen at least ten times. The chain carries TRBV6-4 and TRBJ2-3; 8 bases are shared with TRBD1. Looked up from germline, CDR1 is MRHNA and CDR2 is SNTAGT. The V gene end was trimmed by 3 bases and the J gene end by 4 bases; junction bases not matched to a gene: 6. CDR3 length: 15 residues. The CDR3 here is CASSEAGGAPDTQYF. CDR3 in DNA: TGTGCCAGCAGTGAAGCAGGGGGCGCCCCAGATACGCAGTATTTT.

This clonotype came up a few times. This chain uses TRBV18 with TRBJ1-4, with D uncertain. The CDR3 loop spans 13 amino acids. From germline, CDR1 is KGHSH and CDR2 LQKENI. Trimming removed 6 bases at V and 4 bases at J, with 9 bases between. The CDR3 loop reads CASSQESNEKLFF. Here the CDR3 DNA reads TGTGCCAGCTCTCAGGAGAGTAATGAAAAACTGTTTTTT.

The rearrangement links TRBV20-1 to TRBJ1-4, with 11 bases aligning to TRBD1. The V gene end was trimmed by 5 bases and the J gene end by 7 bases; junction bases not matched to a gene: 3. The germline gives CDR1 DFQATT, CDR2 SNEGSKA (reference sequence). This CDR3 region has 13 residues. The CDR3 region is CSAWTGGGEKLFF. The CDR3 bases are TGCAGTGCTTGGACAGGGGGCGGTGAAAAACTGTTTTTT.

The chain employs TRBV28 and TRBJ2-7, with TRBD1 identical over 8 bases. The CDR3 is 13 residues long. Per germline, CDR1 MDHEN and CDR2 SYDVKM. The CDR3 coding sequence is TGTGCTGTTTCCCGGACAGGGCCCTACGAGCAGTACGTC. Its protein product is CAVSRTGPYEQYV.

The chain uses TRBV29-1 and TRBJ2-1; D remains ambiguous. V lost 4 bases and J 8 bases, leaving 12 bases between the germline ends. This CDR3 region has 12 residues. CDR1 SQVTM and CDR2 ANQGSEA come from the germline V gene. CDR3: CSVVSVGYEQFF. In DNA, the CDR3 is TGCAGCGTTGTCTCAGTAGGGTATGAGCAGTTCTTC.

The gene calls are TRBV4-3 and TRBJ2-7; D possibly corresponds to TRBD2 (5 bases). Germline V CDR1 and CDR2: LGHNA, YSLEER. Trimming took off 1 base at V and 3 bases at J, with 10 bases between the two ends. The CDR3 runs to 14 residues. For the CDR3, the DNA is TGCGCCAGCAGCCAAGTTGCGGGCCGCTACGAGCAGTACTTC. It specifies CASSQVAGRYEQYF.

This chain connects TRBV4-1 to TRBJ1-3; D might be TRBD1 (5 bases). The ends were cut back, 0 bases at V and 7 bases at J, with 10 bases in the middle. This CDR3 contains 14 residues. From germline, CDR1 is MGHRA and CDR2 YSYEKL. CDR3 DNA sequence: TGCGCCAGCAGCCAAGATGGGGGTTGGAACACCATATATTTT. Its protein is CASSQDGGWNTIYF.

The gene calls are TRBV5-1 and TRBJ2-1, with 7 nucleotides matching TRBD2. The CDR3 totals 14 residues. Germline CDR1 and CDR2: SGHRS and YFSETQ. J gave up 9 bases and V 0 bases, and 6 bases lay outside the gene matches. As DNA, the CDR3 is TGCGCCAGCAGCTTGGGACTAGCCTCGGCTGAGCAGTTCTTC. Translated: CASSLGLASAEQFF.

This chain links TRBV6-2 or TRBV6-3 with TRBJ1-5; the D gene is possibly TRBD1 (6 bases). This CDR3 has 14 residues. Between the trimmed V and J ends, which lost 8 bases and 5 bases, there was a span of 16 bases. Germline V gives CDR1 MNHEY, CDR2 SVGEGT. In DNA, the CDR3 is TGTGCCAGCCGGGCCCCGGGGGGCCATCAGCCCCAGCATTTT. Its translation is CASRAPGGHQPQHF.

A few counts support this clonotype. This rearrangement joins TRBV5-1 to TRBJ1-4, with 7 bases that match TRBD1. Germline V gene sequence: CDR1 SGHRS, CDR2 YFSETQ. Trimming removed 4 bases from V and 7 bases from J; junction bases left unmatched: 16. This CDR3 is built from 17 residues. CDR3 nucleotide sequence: TGCGCCAGCAGCGTCCCCGGGACAGCCGTCGGGGGTGAAAAACTGTTTTTT. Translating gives CASSVPGTAVGGEKLFF.

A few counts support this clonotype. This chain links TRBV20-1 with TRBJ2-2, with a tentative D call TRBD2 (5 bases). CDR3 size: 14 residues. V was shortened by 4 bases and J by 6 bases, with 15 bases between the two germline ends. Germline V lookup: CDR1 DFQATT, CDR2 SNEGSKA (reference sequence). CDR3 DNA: TGCAGTGCTATGGAGCACACTAGATCCGGGGAGCTGTTTTTT. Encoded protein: CSAMEHTRSGELFF.